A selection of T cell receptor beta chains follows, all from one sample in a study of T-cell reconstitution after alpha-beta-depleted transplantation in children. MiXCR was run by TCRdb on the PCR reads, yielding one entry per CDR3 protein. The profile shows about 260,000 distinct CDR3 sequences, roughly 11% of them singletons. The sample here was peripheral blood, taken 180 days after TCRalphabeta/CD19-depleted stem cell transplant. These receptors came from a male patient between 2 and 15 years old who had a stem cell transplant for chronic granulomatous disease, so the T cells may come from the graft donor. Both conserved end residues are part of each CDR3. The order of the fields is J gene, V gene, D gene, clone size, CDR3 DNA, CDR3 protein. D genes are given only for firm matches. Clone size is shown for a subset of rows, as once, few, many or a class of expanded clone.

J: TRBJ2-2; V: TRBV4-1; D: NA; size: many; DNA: TGCGCCAGCAGCCCCCTCTTGAACACCGGGGAGCTGTTTTTT; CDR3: CASSPLLNTGELFF
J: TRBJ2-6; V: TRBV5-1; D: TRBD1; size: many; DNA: TGCGCCAGCAGCTTGGGGGACAGCCTCTCCCCTCTCTCTGGGGCCAACGTCCTGACTTTC; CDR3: CASSLGDSLSPLSGANVLTF
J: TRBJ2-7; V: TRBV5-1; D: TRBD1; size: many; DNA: TGCGCCAGCAGCTTGGGGACAGGGAGATACGAGCAGTACTTC; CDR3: CASSLGTGRYEQYF
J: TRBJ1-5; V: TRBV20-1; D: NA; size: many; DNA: TGCAGTGCTGGAGGACAGAATTATCAGCCCCAGCATTTT; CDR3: CSAGGQNYQPQHF
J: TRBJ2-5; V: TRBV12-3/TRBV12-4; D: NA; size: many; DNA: TGTGCCAGCAGTTTATACAGGGCGGATCAAGAGACCCAGTACTTC; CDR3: CASSLYRADQETQYF
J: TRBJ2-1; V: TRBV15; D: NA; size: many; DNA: TGTGCCACCAGTGACGGGGTTACCTACAATGAGCAGTTCTTC; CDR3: CATSDGVTYNEQFF
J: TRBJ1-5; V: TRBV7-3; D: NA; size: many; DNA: TGTGCCAGCGGCCAGGGAGGAGGGCCCCAGCATTTT; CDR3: CASGQGGGPQHF
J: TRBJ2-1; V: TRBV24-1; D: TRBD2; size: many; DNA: TGTGCCACCAGTGAGGCAGCGGGACGCTCCTACAATGAGCAGTTCTTC; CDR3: CATSEAAGRSYNEQFF
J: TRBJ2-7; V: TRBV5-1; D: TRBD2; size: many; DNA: TGCGCCAGCAGCCCGGGACTAGCGGGATCCTCCTACGAGCAGTACTTC; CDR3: CASSPGLAGSSYEQYF
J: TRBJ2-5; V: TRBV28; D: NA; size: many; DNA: TGTGCCAGCAGTTTATTTTCCGTGAGGGAAGAGACCCAGTACTTC; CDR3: CASSLFSVREETQYF
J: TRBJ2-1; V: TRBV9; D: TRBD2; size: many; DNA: TGTGCCAGCAGCGGAAGACTAGCCCCCTACAATGAGCAGTTCTTC; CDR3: CASSGRLAPYNEQFF
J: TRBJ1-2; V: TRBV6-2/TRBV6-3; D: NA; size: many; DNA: TGTGCCAGCATGATGTCCGTGCGGGGTGGCTACACCTTC; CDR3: CASMMSVRGGYTF
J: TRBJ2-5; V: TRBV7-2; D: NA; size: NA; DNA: TGTGCCAGCAGCTTTCTCCGCCAAGAGACCCAGTACTTC; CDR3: CASSFLRQETQYF
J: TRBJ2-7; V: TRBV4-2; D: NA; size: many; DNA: TGTGCCAGCAGCCAAGATGGAGCGCTAGGCGAGCAGTACTTC; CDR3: CASSQDGALGEQYF
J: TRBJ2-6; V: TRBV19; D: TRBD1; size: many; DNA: TGTGCCACCGACAGGGGGCCTGGGGCCAACGTCCTGACTTTC; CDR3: CATDRGPGANVLTF
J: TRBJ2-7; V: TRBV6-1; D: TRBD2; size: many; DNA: TGTGCCAGCAGGAGGGGTAGCGGGAGGGCCGCTCTGAGGGAGCAGTACTTC; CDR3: CASRRGSGRAALREQYF
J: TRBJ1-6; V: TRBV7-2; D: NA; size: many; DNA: TGTGCCAGCAGCTTAGGGGAGGTTCACATTGGGTCACCCCTCCACTTT; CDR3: CASSLGEVHIGSPLHF
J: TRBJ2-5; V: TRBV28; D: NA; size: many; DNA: TGTGCCAGCAGACTCGGGGGACCAGAGACCCAGTACTTC; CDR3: CASRLGGPETQYF
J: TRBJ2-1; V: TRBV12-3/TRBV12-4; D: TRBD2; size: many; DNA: TGTGCCAGCAGTTTAGATAGCGGGAGACACAGCTCCTACAATGAGCAGTTCTTC; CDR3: CASSLDSGRHSSYNEQFF
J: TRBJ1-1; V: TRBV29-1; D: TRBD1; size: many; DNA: TGCAGCGGCGTCACAGGGGTTGGGACTGAAGCTTTCTTT; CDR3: CSGVTGVGTEAFF
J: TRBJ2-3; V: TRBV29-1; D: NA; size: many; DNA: TGCAGCGCCTGGGTGGTCTCAGATACGCAGTATTTT; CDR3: CSAWVVSDTQYF
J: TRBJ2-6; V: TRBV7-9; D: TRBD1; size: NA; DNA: TGTGCCAGCAGCCTTCAGGGGGCGCCTGGGGCCAACGTCCTGACTTTC; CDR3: CASSLQGAPGANVLTF
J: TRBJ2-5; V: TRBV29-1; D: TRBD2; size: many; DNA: TGCAGCGCTAAACAATTGGGGGTGCGGGAGATCGAAGTGGGCGAGACCCAGTACTTC; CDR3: CSAKQLGVREIEVGETQYF
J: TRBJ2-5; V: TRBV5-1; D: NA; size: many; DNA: TGCGCCAGCAGCTACGGACAACCCCAAGAGACCCAGTACTTC; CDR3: CASSYGQPQETQYF
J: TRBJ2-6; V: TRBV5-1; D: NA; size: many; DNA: TGCGCCAGCAGCTTGGCGGCAGTCAAAAGGTTAGGGGCCAACGTCCTGACTTTC; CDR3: CASSLAAVKRLGANVLTF
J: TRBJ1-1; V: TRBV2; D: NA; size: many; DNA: TGTGCCAGCAGTGATGACCGACGGAACACTGAAGCTTTCTTT; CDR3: CASSDDRRNTEAFF
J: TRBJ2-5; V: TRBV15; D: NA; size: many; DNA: TGTGCCACCAGCAGAGATCCTGGCCCTGCGACAGAGGGCCAGTACTTC; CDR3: CATSRDPGPATEGQYF
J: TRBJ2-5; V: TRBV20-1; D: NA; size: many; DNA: TGCAGTGCTAGTGTCGTGGGAGAGACCCAGTACTTC; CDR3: CSASVVGETQYF
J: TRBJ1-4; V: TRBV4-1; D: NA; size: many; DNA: TGCGCCAGCAGCCTGGGACCTCTCAATGAAAAACTGTTTTTT; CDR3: CASSLGPLNEKLFF
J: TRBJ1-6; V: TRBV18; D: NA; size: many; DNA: TGTGCCAGCTCACCACCACACGGGGGTTCACCCCTCCACTTT; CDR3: CASSPPHGGSPLHF
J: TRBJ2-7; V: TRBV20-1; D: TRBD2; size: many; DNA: TGCAGTGCTAGAGATGGGGGACTAGCGGTTTTCTTAGGCGAGCAGTACTTC; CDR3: CSARDGGLAVFLGEQYF
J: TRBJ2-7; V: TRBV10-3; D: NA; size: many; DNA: TGTGCCATCAGTTTCAGAGGACGCCCCTCCTACGAGCAGTACTTC; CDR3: CAISFRGRPSYEQYF
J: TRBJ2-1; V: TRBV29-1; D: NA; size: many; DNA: TGCAGCGTTGCCAGGGCTAGTGAGCAGTTCTTC; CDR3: CSVARASEQFF
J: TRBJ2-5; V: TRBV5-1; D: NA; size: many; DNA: TGCGCCAGCAGCTTTCGTTTAGGGAACCAAGAGACCCAGTACTTC; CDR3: CASSFRLGNQETQYF